The T cell receptor (beta chain) under discussion was sequenced for a study of shared clonotypes between healthy human individuals (dated by TCRdb to 2020 to 2021). About the full investigation: The cohort included three men and a couple of women between 18 and 49 years of age. Each donor's leukapheresis produced roughly between about 0.9 and 9.5 billion PBMCs. Blood TCR repertoires of four to six healthy adults were deeply sequenced to estimate repertoire size and the extent of clonotype sharing between individuals. Different laboratories and diverse techniques were used to prepare libraries and sequence TCR repertoires, to increase sequencing depth and limit assay-specific biases. For each donor, CD4 naive and CD4 memory were each given three plates, CD8 naive was given two plates, and CD8 memory was given one plate.

The donors were healthy, HIV-negative adults who had no recently reported acute infections or vaccinations. Every donor was a Caucasian adult living in Nashville, Tennessee, USA. CD4+ T cells were enriched by magnetic negative selection; naive cells were then positively selected on CD45RA, and the negative fraction formed the memory subset. After blood collection by leukapheresis, PBMCs were isolated using Ficoll-Histopaque density gradient centrifugation and then cryopreserved in the vapor phase of liquid nitrogen. Purity and quantity of every magnetically sorted T cell population were checked by analytical flow cytometry. Genomic DNA was isolated from each sorted fraction and quantified by UV absorbance on a Nanodrop 2000c. Points on this clone: Its specific antigen is unknown. No base-level quality is on record; no much larger clone is a single base apart.

CDR1 and CDR2, per the germline V gene (reference sequence), are GTSNPN and SVGIG. Spanning cysteine to phenylalanine, the CDR3 consists of 13 amino acids. The retained sequence is limited to the CDR3, 39 bases, with the frame set at the first base. What the work shows at the level of the full study, not this receptor alone: Sharing across several donors was observed for approximately 5% of naive CD4, 3% to 4% of naive CD8, 2% to 2.5% of memory CD4, and 0.4% of memory CD8 clonotypes. Based on pairwise subsampling, the degree of clonotype sharing among donors was expected to be affected by sequencing depth. Only blood was sampled, and tissue TCR repertoires likely differ from those in blood. Higher generation probabilities were observed for clonotypes shared by all four sorted-subset donors than for non-shared clonotypes. Naive subsets generally had larger estimated clonotype richness than memory subsets did. Because the study included only a small number of donors, the genetic and exposure-history diversity represented was limited. Incomplete sequencing was indicated by rarefaction of sorted-subset datasets, despite the large sequencing depth.

TCR CDR3 regions were amplified from genomic DNA by multiplex PCR using the deep immunoSEQ assay. For each cell subset, the extracted genomic DNA was distributed evenly across all wells of several immunoSEQ 96-well plates, and each plate served as one replicate. Each replicate PCR for sorted subsets received roughly 0.2 ug genomic DNA, equal to tens of thousands of T cell genomes. Purified libraries were measured with a Qubit 3.0 fluorometer, size-checked on a Bioanalyzer 2100, and measured again with the KAPA Library Quantification kit. A separate single-read 150-cycle Illumina NextSeq 550 flow cell was used to sequence each immunoSEQ 96-well plate. The authors' pipeline ran thus. The immunoSEQ output contained only junctional sequences without quality scores, so filtering could not match that applied to full-length reads. Sequences were annotated with PyIR, a Python wrapper for IgBLAST v1.9, and V/J genes and CDR3 were assigned using IMGT germline references. Any read was removed if the V/J assignment was weak (E-value above 1e-6), the CDR3 was missing, or the read contained stop codons, out-of-frame junctions, or ambiguous translated residues. A V3J clonotype was defined by an identical inferred V gene, J gene, and CDR3 amino acid sequence. The percentage overlap between two repertoires was calculated by dividing the number of shared unique clonotypes by the size of the smaller repertoire. Three approaches were used to assess repertoire richness: RTK rarefaction, the Chao1 estimator, and Recon v2.1 estimates of unobserved clonotypes. Generation probabilities were computed with OLGA for all TCRbeta clonotypes obtained by the gDNA method from several donors. Not all clones reach the TCRdb copy of this immuneACCESS table, which keeps in-frame sequences only. Checked studies attribute under half of the gap to unresolved V genes and leave the rest unexplained. V and J calls and clone size are copied from that table; D and trimming were computed from the DNA. The sample table contains approximately 180,000 clones; only one count was recorded for about 93% of them. Around 0.067% of the sample is taken by the ten largest.

The source is a woman in her 30s in good health. The sample comprised naive CD4+ T cells sorted from blood. Sample cell subset or site, as interpreted from the label and publication: CD45RA+ positively selected. The chain couples TRBV30 to TRBJ2-5; no D gene call is confident. The J call may be wrong; the DNA end is better matched by TRBJ2-7. This receptor carries the CDR3 CAWIKIGSYEQYF. In nucleotide form, the sequence is TGTGCCTGGATCAAGATAGGCTCCTACGAGCAGTACTTC.